The 6 T cell receptor beta chains presented below share a single source sample, sequenced in a study of blood T cell repertoires in COVID-19 (dated by TCRdb to the early 2020s). The method was the immunoSEQ multiplex PCR assay. Sourced from immuneACCESS, this table was stored by TCRdb with only in-frame sequences that have V and J called. A share of the clones is absent; for the studies checked, an unresolved V gene accounts for under half, and the remainder has no known explanation. The table for this sample lists 100,000 to 150,000 clones; approximately 82% of them were counted only once. Under 4.5% of the sample is in the top ten clones. Sequenced: peripheral blood. The receptors originated from a woman aged 50 to 60 with acute or convalescent COVID-19.

This chain joins TRBV4-2 and TRBJ1-5; a possible D gene is TRBD1 (6 bases). V lost 0 bases, J lost 1 base, and 16 bases lay in between. CDR1 and CDR2 from the germline V gene are LGHNA and YNFKEQ. This CDR3 has 18 amino acids. The CDR3 coding sequence is TGTGCCAGCAGCCAAGATGGGACACTGGCGAGGAGCAATCAGCCCCAGCATTTT. Its translation is CASSQDGTLARSNQPQHF.

This clone was counted between two and nine times. V is TRBV27 and J is TRBJ1-5; 10 bases line up with TRBD1. Germline loops: CDR1 MNHEY, CDR2 SMNVEV (reference sequence). V dropped 0 bases and J dropped 10; count of bases not matched to a gene: 9. CDR3 length: 16 residues. The CDR3 region has the DNA TGTGCCAGCAGTTTATCGGGACAGGGGAATTGGGGACCCCAGCATTTT. It codes for CASSLSGQGNWGPQHF.

The rearrangement uses TRBV2 and TRBJ1-4; 9 nucleotides agree with TRBD1. The germline gives CDR1 SNHLY, CDR2 FYNNEI. Trimming at V came to 8 bases and at J to 7 bases, leaving 11 bases not matched to a gene. The CDR3 loop spans 15 amino acids. The CDR3 DNA is TGTGCCAGCGGGGGACAGGGAAAGTTGGTTGAAAAACTGTTTTTT. Translating gives CASGGQGKLVEKLFF.

The chain links TRBV2 to TRBJ1-6, with TRBD1 identical over 9 bases. Germline V gene sequence: CDR1 SNHLY, CDR2 FYNNEI. V shed 8 bases, J shed 7 bases, and the junction held 6 bases outside the gene matches. This CDR3 region has 14 residues. CDR3 region: CASVKDRGNSPLHF. As DNA, the CDR3 is TGTGCCAGCGTGAAAGACAGGGGGAATTCACCCCTCCACTTT.

This chain connects TRBV3-1 (or the pseudogene TRBV3-2) to TRBJ2-2, with 7 positions matching TRBD1. V dropped 2 bases and J dropped 6; count of bases not matched to a gene: 0. CDR1 LGHDT and CDR2 YNNKEL come from the germline V gene (reference sequence). The CDR3 is 13 amino acids. This CDR3 reads CASSQTGAGELFF. CDR3 bases: TGTGCCAGCAGCCAAACAGGGGCCGGGGAGCTGTTTTTT.

The rearrangement joins TRBV6-6 to TRBJ1-1; D might be TRBD1 (5 bases). Germline V lookup: CDR1 MNHNY, CDR2 SVGAGI (reference sequence). The CDR3 is made up of 14 amino acids. With 5 bases removed from V and 3 bases from J, the gap between germline ends came to 13 bases. CDR3 residues: CASSQRDLDTEAFF. For the CDR3, the DNA is TGTGCCAGCAGTCAGAGGGACTTGGACACTGAAGCTTTCTTT.